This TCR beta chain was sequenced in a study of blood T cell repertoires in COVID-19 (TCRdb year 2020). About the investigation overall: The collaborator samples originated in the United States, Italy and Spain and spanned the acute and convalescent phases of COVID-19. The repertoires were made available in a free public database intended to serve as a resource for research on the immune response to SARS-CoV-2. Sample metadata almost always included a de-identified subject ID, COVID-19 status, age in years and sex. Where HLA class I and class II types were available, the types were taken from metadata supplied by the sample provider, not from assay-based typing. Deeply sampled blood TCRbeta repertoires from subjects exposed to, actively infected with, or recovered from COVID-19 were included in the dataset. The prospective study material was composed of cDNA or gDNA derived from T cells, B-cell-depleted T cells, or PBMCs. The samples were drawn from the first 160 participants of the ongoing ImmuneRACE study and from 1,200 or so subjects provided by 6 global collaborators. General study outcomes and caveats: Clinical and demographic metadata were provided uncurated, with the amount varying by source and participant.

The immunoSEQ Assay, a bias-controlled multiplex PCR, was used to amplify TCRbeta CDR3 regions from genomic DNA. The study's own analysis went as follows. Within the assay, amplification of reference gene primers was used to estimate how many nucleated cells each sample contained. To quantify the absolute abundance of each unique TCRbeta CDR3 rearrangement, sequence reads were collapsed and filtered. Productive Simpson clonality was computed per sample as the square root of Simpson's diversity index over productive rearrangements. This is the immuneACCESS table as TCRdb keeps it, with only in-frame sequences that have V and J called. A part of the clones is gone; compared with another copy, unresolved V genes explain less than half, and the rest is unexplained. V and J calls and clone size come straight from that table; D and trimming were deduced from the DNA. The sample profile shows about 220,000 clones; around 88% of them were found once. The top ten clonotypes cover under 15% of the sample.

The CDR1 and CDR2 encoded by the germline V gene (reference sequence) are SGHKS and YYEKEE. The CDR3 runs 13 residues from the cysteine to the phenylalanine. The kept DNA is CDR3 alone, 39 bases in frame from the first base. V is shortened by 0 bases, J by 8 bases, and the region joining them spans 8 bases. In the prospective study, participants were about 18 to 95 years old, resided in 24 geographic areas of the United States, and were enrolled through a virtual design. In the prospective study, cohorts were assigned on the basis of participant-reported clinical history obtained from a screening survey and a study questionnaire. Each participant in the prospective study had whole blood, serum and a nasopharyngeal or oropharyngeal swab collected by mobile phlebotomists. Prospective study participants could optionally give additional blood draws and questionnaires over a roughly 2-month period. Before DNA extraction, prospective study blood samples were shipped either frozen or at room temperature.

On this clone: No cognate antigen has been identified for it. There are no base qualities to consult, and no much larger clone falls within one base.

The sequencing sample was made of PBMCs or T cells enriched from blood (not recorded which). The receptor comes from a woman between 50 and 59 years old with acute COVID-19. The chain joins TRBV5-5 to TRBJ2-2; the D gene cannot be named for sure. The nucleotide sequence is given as TGTGCCAGCAGCTTGGCCGTGCAGGGGGAGCTGTTTTTT. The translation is CASSLAVQGELFF.